Listed below are T cell receptor beta chains from one sample, sequenced in a study of blood T cells in healthy people across ages. TCRdb processed the 5' RACE reads anew with MiXCR; each CDR3 protein has one entry. The data hold just over 1 million distinct CDR3 sequences, with less than 50% observed a single time. Sequenced input: blood. These TCRs come from a woman aged 55-69 years in good health. Both conserved end residues are part of each CDR3. D genes are given only for firm matches. Rows give clone size only sometimes, using once, few, many, or a class for an expanded clone.

>-|TRBV20-1|TRBD1|TRBJ2-7
CSARKGQGTYEQYF
TGCAGTGCTAGGAAGGGACAGGGAACCTACGAGCAGTACTTC
>-|TRBV2|TRBD2|TRBJ2-7
CASSDFSGVNYNEQYF
TGTGCCAGCAGTGATTTTAGCGGGGTCAACTACAATGAGCAGTACTTC
>once|TRBV20-1|-|TRBJ1-2
CSARDRANYHGYTF
TGCAGTGCTAGAGATCGGGCAAACTACCATGGCTACACCTTC
>-|TRBV29-1|TRBD2|TRBJ2-1
CSETTSGRFDEQFF
TGCAGCGAAACGACTAGCGGGAGGTTCGATGAGCAGTTCTTC
>-|TRBV15|-|TRBJ2-1
CATSTTGRTSYNEQFF
TGTGCCACCAGCACCACTGGGAGAACCTCCTACAATGAGCAGTTCTTC
>-|TRBV11-2|TRBD1|TRBJ2-5
CASSRDRKETQYF
TGTGCCAGCAGCCGGGACAGAAAAGAGACCCAGTACTTC
>once|TRBV7-9|-|TRBJ2-7
CASSLVGPQGNYEQYF
TGTGCCAGCAGCCTAGTCGGTCCGCAAGGAAACTACGAGCAGTACTTC
>-|TRBV20-1|TRBD2|TRBJ2-1
CSASKFGGGSYNEQFF
TGCAGTGCTAGTAAATTTGGGGGGGGCTCCTACAATGAGCAGTTCTTC
>-|TRBV20-1|TRBD2|TRBJ2-1
CSASSLAGVRRRQFF
TGCAGTGCTAGTAGTCTAGCGGGCGTTCGGCGGCGGCAGTTCTTC
>-|TRBV5-6|TRBD1|TRBJ2-3
CASSLIMLDRGGDTQYF
TGTGCCAGCAGCCTGATAATGCTGGACAGGGGAGGAGATACGCAGTATTTT
>-|TRBV24-1|-|TRBJ2-4
CAVAGTRGEKYF
TGTGCCGTTGCCGGGACGCGGGGTGAAAAGTACTTC
>-|TRBV3-1|-|TRBJ2-7
CASSQEGLEQYF
TGTGCCAGCAGCCAAGAGGGTCTCGAGCAGTACTTC
>-|TRBV7-6|-|TRBJ2-1
CASSLSQGGAEQFF
TGTGCCAGCAGCCTCTCCCAGGGGGGCGCTGAGCAGTTCTTC
>few|TRBV27|-|TRBJ2-3
CASSLRGFMDTQYF
TGTGCCAGCAGTTTAAGGGGGTTCATGGATACGCAGTATTTT
>-|TRBV19|TRBD2|TRBJ2-1
CASSRTSGRGAYNEQFF
TGTGCCAGTAGTCGAACTAGCGGGAGAGGGGCCTACAATGAGCAGTTCTTC
>many|TRBV20-1|-|TRBJ2-3
CSACGEGLADTQYF
TGCAGTGCTTGCGGAGAGGGCCTTGCAGATACGCAGTATTTT
>-|TRBV20-1|-|TRBJ2-7
CRARDLNEQYF
TGCAGGGCTAGAGATCTCAACGAGCAGTACTTC
>-|TRBV20-1|TRBD2|TRBJ2-1
CSARESGTEQFF
TGCAGTGCTAGAGAGAGCGGGACGGAGCAGTTCTTC
>-|TRBV7-9|TRBD2|TRBJ2-1
CASRITASGRAGEQFF
TGTGCCAGCAGAATAACGGCTAGCGGGAGGGCCGGTGAGCAGTTCTTC
>-|TRBV9|-|TRBJ2-2
CASRGGGSNTGELFF
TGTGCCAGCAGGGGTGGCGGATCGAACACCGGGGAGCTGTTTTTT
>-|TRBV5-1|TRBD2|TRBJ2-1
CASSPELAGVYNEQFF
TGCGCCAGCAGCCCAGAACTAGCGGGAGTATACAATGAGCAGTTCTTC
>-|TRBV28|-|TRBJ2-1
CASSFEGPPSAEQFF
TGTGCCAGCAGTTTTGAGGGTCCACCCTCCGCTGAGCAGTTCTTC
>-|TRBV29-1|TRBD2|TRBJ2-1
CSVDGLAGNNEQFF
TGCAGCGTTGACGGACTAGCGGGGAACAATGAGCAGTTCTTC
>-|TRBV20-1|TRBD1|TRBJ1-2
CSASRLGQGDYGYTF
TGCAGTGCTAGCAGACTGGGACAGGGTGACTATGGCTACACCTTC
>once|TRBV29-1|-|TRBJ2-7
CSVGEGYVQYF
TGCAGCGTTGGCGAGGGCTACGTGCAGTACTTC
>many|TRBV28|-|TRBJ2-5
CASSPGRETQYF
TGTGCCAGCAGTCCTGGGCGGGAGACCCAGTACTTC
>-|TRBV5-1|-|TRBJ2-5
CASSFPGVAETQYF
TGCGCCAGCAGCTTTCCGGGGGTCGCAGAGACCCAGTACTTC
>-|TRBV27|-|TRBJ2-7
CASGRFPHEQYF
TGTGCCAGCGGTCGTTTCCCCCACGAGCAGTACTTC
>once|TRBV5-8|-|TRBJ2-3
CASSLVTRASTDTQYF
TGTGCCAGCAGCTTGGTTACACGGGCCTCCACAGATACGCAGTATTTT
>-|TRBV7-9|-|TRBJ1-4
CTSSLTNEKLFF
TGTACCAGCAGCTTAACTAATGAAAAACTGTTTTTT
>few|TRBV10-3|TRBD2|TRBJ2-1
CAISERISREGNEQFF
TGTGCCATCAGTGAGCGTATCTCTCGGGAGGGCAATGAGCAGTTCTTC
>-|TRBV27|TRBD1|TRBJ2-2
CARGTEGTGELFF
TGTGCCAGAGGGACAGAGGGCACCGGGGAGCTGTTTTTT
>once|TRBV24-1|TRBD1|TRBJ2-3
CATSDRTGITDTQYF
TGTGCCACCAGTGACAGGACAGGGATCACAGATACGCAGTATTTT
>many|TRBV12-3/TRBV12-4|TRBD1|TRBJ1-5
CASSPTGNQPQHF
TGTGCCAGCAGCCCGACAGGGAATCAGCCCCAGCATTTT
>-|TRBV10-3|-|TRBJ1-4
CAISDVGGGTNEKLFF
TGTGCCATCAGTGATGTTGGTGGGGGAACTAATGAAAAACTGTTTTTT
>-|TRBV20-1|TRBD2|TRBJ2-1
CSAQGLAGRGYNEQFF
TGCAGTGCCCAAGGACTAGCGGGAAGGGGGTACAATGAGCAGTTCTTC
>-|TRBV7-8|-|TRBJ2-1
CASSHTGTQLYNEQFF
TGTGCCAGCAGCCACACCGGGACACAACTCTACAATGAGCAGTTCTTC
>few|TRBV20-1|-|TRBJ1-1
CSATKPPTEAFF
TGCAGTGCTACCAAGCCCCCAACTGAAGCTTTCTTT
>-|TRBV7-6|-|TRBJ1-1
CASSLRYRTRENTEAFF
TGTGCCAGCAGCTTACGTTACCGGACACGGGAGAACACTGAAGCTTTCTTT